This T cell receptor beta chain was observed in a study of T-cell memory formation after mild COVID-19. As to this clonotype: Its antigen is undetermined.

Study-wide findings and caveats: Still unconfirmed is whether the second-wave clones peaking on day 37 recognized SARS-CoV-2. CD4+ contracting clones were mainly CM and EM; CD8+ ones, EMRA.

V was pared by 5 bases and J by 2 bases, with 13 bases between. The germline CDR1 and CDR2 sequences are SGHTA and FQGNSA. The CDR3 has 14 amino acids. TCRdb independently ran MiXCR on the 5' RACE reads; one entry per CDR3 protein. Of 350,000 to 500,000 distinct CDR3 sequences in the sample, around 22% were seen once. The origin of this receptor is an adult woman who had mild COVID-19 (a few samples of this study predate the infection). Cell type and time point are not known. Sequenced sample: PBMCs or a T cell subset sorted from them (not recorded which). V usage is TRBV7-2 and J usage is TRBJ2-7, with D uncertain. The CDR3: CASSTAGAPYEQYF. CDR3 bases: TGTGCCAGCAGCACCGCAGGCGCTCCCTACGAGCAGTACTTC.